This T cell receptor (beta chain) was sequenced for a study of human thymus T cells. General study points: Thymic and blood repertoires appeared to show biased V and J gene usage.

Thymus tissue was removed during corrective cardiac surgery. Assay: immunoSEQ multiplex PCR; the TCRdb copy retains only in-frame clones and omits some. The table has some 120,000 clones, more than 90% seen once. A word on this clone: Its antigen is still unknown.

Sequences were obtained from thymus tissue. The sequence was collected from a boy younger than two with a congenital heart defect but otherwise immunologically healthy.

CDR3 in amino acids: CASSVNRDRGEAFF. Here the CDR3 DNA reads TGTGCCAGCAGTGTTAACCGGGACCGCGGTGAAGCTTTCTTT. V gene TRBV25-1 combines with J gene TRBJ1-1; TRBD1 might be the D (5 bases). The CDR3 length is 14 residues. Germline V lookup: CDR1 MGHDK, CDR2 SYGVNS. V was pared by 4 bases and J by 7 bases, with 16 bases between.